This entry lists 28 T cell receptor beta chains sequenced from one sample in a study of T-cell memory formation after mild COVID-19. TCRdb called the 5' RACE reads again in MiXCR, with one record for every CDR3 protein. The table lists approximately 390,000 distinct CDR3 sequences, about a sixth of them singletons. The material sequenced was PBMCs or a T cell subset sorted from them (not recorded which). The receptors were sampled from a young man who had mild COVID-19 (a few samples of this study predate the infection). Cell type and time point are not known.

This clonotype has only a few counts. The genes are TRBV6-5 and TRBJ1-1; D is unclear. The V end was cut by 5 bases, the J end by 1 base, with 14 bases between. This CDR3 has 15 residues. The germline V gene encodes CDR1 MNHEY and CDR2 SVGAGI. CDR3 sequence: CASSPEPGGNTEAFF. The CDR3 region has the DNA TGTGCCAGCAGTCCGGAGCCAGGAGGGAACACTGAAGCTTTCTTT.

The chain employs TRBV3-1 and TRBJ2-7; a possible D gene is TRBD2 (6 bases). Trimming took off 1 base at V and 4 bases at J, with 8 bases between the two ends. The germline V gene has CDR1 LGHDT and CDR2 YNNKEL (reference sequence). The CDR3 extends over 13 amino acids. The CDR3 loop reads CASSQGSGYEQYF. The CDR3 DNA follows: TGTGCCAGCAGCCAAGGCAGCGGGTACGAGCAGTACTTC.

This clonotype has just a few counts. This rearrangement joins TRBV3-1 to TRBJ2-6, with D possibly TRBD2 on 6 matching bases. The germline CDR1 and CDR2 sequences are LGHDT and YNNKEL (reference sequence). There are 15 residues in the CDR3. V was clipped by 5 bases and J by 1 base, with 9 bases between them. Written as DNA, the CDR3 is TGTGCCAGCAGCATCGGGGGTTCTGGGGCCAACGTCCTGACTTTC. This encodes CASSIGGSGANVLTF.

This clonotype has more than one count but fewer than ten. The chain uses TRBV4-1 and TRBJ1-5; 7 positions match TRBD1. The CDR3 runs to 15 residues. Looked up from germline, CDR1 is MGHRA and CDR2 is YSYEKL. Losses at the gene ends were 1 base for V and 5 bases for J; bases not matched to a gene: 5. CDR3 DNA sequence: TGCGCCAGCAGCCAAGCCTCGACAGGGCATCAGCCCCAGCATTTT. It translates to CASSQASTGHQPQHF.

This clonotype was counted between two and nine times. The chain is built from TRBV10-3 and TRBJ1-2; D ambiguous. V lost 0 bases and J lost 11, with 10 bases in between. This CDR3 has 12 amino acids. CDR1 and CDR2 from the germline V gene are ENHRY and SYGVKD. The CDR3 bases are TGTGCCATCAGTGAGTCGAGCTCCGGTTACACCTTC. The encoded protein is CAISESSSGYTF.

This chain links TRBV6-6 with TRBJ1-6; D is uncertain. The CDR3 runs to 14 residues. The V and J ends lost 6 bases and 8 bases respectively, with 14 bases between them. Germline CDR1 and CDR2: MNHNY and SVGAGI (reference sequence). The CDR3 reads CASRTDGNDSPLHF. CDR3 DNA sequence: TGTGCCAGCAGGACGGACGGGAATGATTCACCCCTCCACTTT.

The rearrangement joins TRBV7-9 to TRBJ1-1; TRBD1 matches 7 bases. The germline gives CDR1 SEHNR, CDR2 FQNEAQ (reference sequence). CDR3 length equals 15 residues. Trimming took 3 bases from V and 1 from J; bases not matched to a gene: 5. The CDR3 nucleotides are TGTGCCAGCAGCTTCTACAGGGGCGGGAACACTGAAGCTTTCTTT. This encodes CASSFYRGGNTEAFF.

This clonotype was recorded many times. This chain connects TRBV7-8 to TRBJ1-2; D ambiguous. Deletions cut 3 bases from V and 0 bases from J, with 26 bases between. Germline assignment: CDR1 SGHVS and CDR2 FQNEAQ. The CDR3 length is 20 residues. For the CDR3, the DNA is TGTGCCAGCAGCTTGGAAGGATTACTCGTTCGGAGGCGCGCTAACTATGGCTACACCTTC. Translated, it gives CASSLEGLLVRRRANYGYTF.

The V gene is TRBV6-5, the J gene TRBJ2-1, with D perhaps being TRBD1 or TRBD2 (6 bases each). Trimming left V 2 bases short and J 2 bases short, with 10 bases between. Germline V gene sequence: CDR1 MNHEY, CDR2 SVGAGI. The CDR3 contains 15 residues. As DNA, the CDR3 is TGTGCCAGCAGTTACAAGGGGGGACCCTACAATGAGCAGTTCTTC. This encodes CASSYKGGPYNEQFF.

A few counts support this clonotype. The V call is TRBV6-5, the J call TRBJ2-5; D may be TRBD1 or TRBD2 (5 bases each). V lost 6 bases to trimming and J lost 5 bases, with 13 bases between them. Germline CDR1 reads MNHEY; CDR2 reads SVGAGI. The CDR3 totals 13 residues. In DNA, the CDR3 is TGTGCCAGCAGGGAACCGGGACCCGAGACCCAGTACTTC. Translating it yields CASREPGPETQYF.

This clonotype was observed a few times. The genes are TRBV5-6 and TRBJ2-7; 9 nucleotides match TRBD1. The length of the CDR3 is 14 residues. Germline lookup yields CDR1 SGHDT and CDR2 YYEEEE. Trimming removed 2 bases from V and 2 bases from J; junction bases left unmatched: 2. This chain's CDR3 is CASSFGTGTYEQYF. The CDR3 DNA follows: TGTGCCAGCAGCTTCGGGACAGGGACCTACGAGCAGTACTTC.

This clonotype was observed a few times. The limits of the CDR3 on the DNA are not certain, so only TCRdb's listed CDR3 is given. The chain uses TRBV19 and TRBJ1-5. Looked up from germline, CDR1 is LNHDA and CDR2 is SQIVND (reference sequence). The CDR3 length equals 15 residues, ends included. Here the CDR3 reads CASSAGTLLSGPQHF.

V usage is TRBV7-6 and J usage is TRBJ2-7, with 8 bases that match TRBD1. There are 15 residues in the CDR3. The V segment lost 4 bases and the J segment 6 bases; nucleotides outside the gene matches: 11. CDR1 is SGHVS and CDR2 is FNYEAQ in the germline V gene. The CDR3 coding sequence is TGTGCCAGCAGCTCCAACCCTATCGGGACAGGCGAGCAGTACTTC. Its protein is CASSSNPIGTGEQYF. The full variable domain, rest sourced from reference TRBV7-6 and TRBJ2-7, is GAGVSQSPRYKVTKRGQDVALRCDPISGHVSLYWYRQALGQGPEFLTYFNYEAQQDKSGLPNDRFSAERPEGSISTLTIQRTEQRDSAMYRCASSSNPIGTGEQYFGPGTRLTVT.

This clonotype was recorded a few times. This chain's CDR3 is CASSRPQGREGTDTQYF. The DNA for the CDR3 is TGCGCCAGCAGTCGACCACAAGGGCGTGAAGGGACAGATACGCAGTATTTT. V gene TRBV23-1 combines with J gene TRBJ2-3; unclear D gene. TRBV23-1 is treated as an ORF (open reading frame) with a function not yet certain. Trimming took 4 bases from V and 3 from J, leaving 20 bases between them. The length of the CDR3 is 17 residues.

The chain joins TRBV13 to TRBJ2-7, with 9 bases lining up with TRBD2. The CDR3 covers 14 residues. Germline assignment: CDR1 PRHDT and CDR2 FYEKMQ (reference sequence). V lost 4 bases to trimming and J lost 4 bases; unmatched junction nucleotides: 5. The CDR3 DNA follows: TGTGCCAGCAGCTCCCGACTAGCGGTATACGAGCAGTACTTC. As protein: CASSSRLAVYEQYF.

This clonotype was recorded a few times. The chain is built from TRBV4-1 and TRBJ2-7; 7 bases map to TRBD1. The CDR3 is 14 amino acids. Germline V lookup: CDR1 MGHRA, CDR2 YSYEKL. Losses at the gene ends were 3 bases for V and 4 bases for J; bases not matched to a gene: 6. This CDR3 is CASSHRDRGYEQYF. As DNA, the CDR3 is TGCGCCAGCAGCCATCGGGACAGAGGATACGAGCAGTACTTC.

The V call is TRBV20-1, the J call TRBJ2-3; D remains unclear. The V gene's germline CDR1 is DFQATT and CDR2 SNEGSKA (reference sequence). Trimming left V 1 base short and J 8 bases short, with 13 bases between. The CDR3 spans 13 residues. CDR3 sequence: CSARVGSLLTQYF. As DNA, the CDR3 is TGCAGTGCTAGAGTAGGCTCTCTTCTTACGCAGTATTTT.

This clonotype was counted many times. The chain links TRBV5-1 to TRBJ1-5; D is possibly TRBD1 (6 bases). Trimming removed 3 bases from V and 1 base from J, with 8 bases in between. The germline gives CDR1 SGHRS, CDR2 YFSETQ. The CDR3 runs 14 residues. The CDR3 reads CASSSGESNQPQHF. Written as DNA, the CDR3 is TGCGCCAGCAGCTCAGGGGAGAGCAATCAGCCCCAGCATTTT.

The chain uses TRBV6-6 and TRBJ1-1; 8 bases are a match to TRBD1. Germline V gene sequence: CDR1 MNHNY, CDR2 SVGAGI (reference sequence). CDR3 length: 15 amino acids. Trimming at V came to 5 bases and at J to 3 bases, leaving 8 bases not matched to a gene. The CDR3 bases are TGTGCCAGCAGTCTCTCCGGGACAGGAGACACTGAAGCTTTCTTT. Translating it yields CASSLSGTGDTEAFF.

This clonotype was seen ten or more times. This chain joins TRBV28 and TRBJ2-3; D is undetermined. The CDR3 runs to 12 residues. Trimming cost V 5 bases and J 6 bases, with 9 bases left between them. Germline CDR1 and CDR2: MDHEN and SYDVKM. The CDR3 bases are TGTGCCAGCAGTCTCGGGTGGGATACGCAGTATTTT. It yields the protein CASSLGWDTQYF.

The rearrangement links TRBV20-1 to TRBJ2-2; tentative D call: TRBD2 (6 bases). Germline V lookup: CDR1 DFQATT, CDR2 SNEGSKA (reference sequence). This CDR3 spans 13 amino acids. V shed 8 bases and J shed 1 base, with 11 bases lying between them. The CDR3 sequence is CSPLAVNTGELFF. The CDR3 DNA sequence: TGCAGTCCGTTAGCGGTGAACACCGGGGAGCTGTTTTTT.

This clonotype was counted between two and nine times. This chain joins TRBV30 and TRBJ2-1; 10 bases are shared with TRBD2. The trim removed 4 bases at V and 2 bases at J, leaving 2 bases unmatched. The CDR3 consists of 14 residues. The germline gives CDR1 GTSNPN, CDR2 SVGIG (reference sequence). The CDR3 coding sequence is TGTGCCTGGACTAGCGGGGGCCCCTACAATGAGCAGTTCTTC. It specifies CAWTSGGPYNEQFF. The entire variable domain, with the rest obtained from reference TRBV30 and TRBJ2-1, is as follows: SQTIHQWPATLVQPVGSPLSLECTVEGTSNPNLYWYRQAAGRGLQLLFYSVGIGQISSEVPQNLSASRPQDRQFILSSKKLLLSDSGFYLCAWTSGGPYNEQFFGPGTRLTVL.

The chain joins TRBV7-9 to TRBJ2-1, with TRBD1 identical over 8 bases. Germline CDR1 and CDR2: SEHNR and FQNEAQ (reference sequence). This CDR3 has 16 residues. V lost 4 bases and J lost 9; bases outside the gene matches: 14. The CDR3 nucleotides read TGTGCCAGCAGCTCCTTGGACAGGGCGGCAAGCACTGAGCAGTTCTTC. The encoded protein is CASSSLDRAASTEQFF.

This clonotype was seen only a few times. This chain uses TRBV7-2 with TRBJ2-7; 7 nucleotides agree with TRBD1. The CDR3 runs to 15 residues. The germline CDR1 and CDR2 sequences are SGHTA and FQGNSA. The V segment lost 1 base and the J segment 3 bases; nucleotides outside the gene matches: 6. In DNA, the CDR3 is TGTGCCAGCAGCTTAGAGAGGGGGCTGGGCTACGAGCAGTACTTC. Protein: CASSLERGLGYEQYF.

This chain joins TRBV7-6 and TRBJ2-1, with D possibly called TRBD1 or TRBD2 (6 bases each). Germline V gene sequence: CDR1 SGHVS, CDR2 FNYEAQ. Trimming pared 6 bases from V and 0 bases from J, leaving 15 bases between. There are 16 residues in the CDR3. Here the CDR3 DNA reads TGTGCCAGCAGTCCGACGCGGGACATCTCCTACAATGAGCAGTTCTTC. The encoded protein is CASSPTRDISYNEQFF.

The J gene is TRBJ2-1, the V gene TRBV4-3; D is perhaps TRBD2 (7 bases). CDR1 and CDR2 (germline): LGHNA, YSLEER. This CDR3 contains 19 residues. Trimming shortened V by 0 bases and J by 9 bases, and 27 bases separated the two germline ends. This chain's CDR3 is CASSQDSDARGGPTGEQFF. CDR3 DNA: TGCGCCAGCAGCCAAGATTCGGATGCTCGCGGGGGCCCCACCGGTGAGCAGTTCTTC.

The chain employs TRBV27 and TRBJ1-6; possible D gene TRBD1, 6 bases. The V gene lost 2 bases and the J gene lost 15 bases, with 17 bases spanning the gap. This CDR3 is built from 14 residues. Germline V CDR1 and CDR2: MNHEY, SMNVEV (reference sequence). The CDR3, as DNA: TGTGCCAGCAGTTTACGGGGGGGCACGCTTCACCTCCACTTT. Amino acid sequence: CASSLRGGTLHLHF.

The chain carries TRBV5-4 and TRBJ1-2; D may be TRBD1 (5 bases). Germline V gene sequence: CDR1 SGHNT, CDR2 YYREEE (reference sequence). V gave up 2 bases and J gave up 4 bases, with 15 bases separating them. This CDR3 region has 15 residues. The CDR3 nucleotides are TGTGCCAGCAGCTTTTCGGGGTCCGGGGGCTATGGCTACACCTTC. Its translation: CASSFSGSGGYGYTF.